What follows is one TCR beta chain and its context. The CDR3 totals 13 residues. The germline gives CDR1 SGHNT, CDR2 YENEEA. V was pared by 2 bases and J by 5 bases, with 8 bases between. Clones were read by immunoSEQ multiplex PCR, and TCRdb kept only the in-frame ones, dropping some. The table records some 25,000 clones, roughly 88% of them present only once. Every patient was affected by relapse after autologous stem cell transplantation, while exposure to brentuximab vedotin was not uniform. By magnetic negative selection, CD8+ T cells were isolated from the thawed PBMCs. This entry comes from a study of PD-1 blockade in classical Hodgkin lymphoma.

Sequenced here: CD8+ T cells from blood, sampled at baseline. This sequence originates from a human donor with classical Hodgkin lymphoma. This chain connects TRBV11-3 to TRBJ2-3, with D hard to call. The CDR3 region has the DNA TGTGCCAGCAGCTTAATACACGGAGATACGCAGTATTTT. The encoded protein is CASSLIHGDTQYF.